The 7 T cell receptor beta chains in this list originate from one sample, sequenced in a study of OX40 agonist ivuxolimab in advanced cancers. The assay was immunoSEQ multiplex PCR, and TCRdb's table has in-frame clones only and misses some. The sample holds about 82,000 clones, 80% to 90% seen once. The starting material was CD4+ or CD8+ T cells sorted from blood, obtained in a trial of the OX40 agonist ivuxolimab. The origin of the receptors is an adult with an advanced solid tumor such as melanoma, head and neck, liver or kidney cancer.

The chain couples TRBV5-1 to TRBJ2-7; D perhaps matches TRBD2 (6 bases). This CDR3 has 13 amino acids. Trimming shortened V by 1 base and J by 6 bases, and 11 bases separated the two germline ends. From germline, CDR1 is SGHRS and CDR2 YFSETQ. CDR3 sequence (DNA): TGCGCCAGCAGCTTGTTTGGAGGGACCGAGCAGTACTTC. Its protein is CASSLFGGTEQYF.

Here the CDR3 DNA reads TGCGCCAGCAGCGAAGACAGGGATCAAGCTTTCTTT. Amino acid sequence: CASSEDRDQAFF. The V and J genes are TRBV5-1 and TRBJ1-1; the match to TRBD1 covers 7 bases. CDR1 is SGHRS, CDR2 YFSETQ, per germline. The CDR3 has 12 residues. Trimming took 4 bases from V and 9 from J; bases not matched to a gene: 6. Full variable domain (rest looked up from reference TRBV5-1 and TRBJ1-1): KAGVTQTPRYLIKTRGQQVTLSCSPISGHRSVSWYQQTPGQGLQFLFEYFSETQRNKGNFPGRFSGRQFSNSRSEMNVSTLELGDSALYLCASSEDRDQAFFGQGTRLTVV.

The CDR3 nucleotides read TGTGCCAGCAGCCTATCGGGACAGGGTAACTATGGCTACACCTTC. Translated, it gives CASSLSGQGNYGYTF. This sequence joins TRBV7-9 and TRBJ1-2, with 9 bases lining up with TRBD1. The CDR3 has 15 amino acids. CDR1 SEHNR and CDR2 FQNEAQ come from the germline V gene (reference sequence). The ends lost 5 bases at V and 1 base at J; junction bases unmatched: 5.

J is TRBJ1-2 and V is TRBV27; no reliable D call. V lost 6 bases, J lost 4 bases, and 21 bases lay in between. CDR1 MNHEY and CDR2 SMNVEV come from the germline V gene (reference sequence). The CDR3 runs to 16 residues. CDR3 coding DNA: TGTGCCAGCAGATTAGCAAGCTCTAACGGGCTCTATGGCTACACCTTC. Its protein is CASRLASSNGLYGYTF.

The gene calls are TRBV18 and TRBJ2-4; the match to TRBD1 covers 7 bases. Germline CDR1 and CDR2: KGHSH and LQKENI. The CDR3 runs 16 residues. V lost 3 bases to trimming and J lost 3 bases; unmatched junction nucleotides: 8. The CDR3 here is CASSPLDRPGKNIQYF. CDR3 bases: TGTGCCAGCTCACCTCTGGACAGGCCAGGCAAAAACATTCAGTACTTC.

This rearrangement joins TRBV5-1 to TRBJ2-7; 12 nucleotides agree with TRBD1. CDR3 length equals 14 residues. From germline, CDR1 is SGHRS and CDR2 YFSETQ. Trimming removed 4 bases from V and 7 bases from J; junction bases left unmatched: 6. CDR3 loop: CASSAGTGGLEQYF. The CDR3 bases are TGCGCCAGCAGCGCAGGGACAGGGGGCCTGGAGCAGTACTTC.

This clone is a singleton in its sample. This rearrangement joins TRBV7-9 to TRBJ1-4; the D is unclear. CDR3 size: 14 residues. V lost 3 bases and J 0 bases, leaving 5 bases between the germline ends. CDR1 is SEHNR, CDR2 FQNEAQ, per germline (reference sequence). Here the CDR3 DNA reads TGTGCCAGCAGCTTGGGTCCAACTAATGAAAAACTGTTTTTT. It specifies CASSLGPTNEKLFF.